A selection of T cell receptor beta chains follows, all from one sample in a study of shared clonotypes between healthy human individuals. Profiled with immunoSEQ multiplex PCR; TCRdb holds only in-frame clones, not every one. The sample lists 500,000 to 550,000 clones, more than 95% occurring once. Source material: naive CD4+ T cells sorted from blood. These receptors all stem from a woman aged 25 to 45 in good health. The CDR3 runs from the conserved cysteine through the conserved F or W. Fields, in order: J gene, V gene, D gene, clone size, CDR3 protein, CDR3 DNA. The D gene is left open where the match is weak. Clone size is shown for a subset of rows, as once, few, many or a class of expanded clone.

>TRBJ1-1|TRBV18|-|-
CASSPLEDTEAFF
TGTGCCAGCTCACCACTGGAGGACACTGAAGCTTTCTTT
>TRBJ1-1|TRBV4-2|-|-
CASSQGAGYFTEAFF
TGTGCCAGCAGCCAAGGGGCAGGGTACTTCACTGAAGCTTTCTTT
>TRBJ2-7|TRBV14|TRBD2|-
CASSQTGGGRMYF
TGTGCCAGCAGCCAAACGGGAGGGGGGCGCATGTACTTC
>TRBJ1-1|TRBV4-1|TRBD1|-
CASSRETTGRLSEAFF
TGCGCCAGCAGCCGAGAAACGACAGGGCGCTTATCTGAAGCTTTCTTT
>TRBJ1-5|TRBV5-6|TRBD1|-
CASSLWTGSMDQPQHF
TGTGCCAGCAGCTTGTGGACAGGTAGTATGGATCAGCCCCAGCATTTT
>TRBJ2-7|TRBV19|TRBD1|-
CASSGSDRGSYEQYF
TGTGCCAGTAGTGGGTCGGACAGGGGATCCTACGAGCAGTACTTC
>TRBJ2-5|TRBV20-1|-|-
CSARVQETQYF
TGCAGTGCTAGAGTACAAGAGACCCAGTACTTC
>TRBJ2-1|TRBV6-4|TRBD2|few
CASSDGPSGRNEQFF
TGTGCCAGCAGTGACGGACCTAGCGGGAGAAATGAGCAGTTCTTC
>TRBJ1-1|TRBV13|-|-
CASSLGQGTEAFF
TGTGCCAGCAGCTTAGGCCAGGGAACTGAAGCTTTCTTT
>TRBJ1-1|TRBV27|TRBD1|-
CASSSEGGALGNTEAFF
TGTGCCAGCAGTTCAGAAGGGGGCGCATTAGGGAACACTGAAGCTTTCTTT
>TRBJ2-7|TRBV9|-|-
CASSVGIGASLDHEQYF
TGTGCCAGCAGCGTAGGGATTGGAGCCAGTTTGGATCACGAGCAGTACTTC
>TRBJ2-1|TRBV28|-|once
CASSSSVGYNEQFF
TGTGCCAGCAGTTCTAGCGTGGGGTACAATGAGCAGTTCTTC
>TRBJ2-1|TRBV18|TRBD2|-
CASSPPETSVNEQFF
TGTGCCAGCTCACCACCTGAGACTAGCGTCAATGAGCAGTTCTTC
>TRBJ2-7|TRBV20-1|-|-
CSASIIEQYF
TGCAGTGCTAGTATAATCGAGCAGTACTTC
>TRBJ2-1|TRBV11-3|TRBD2|once
CASSLASSYNEQFF
TGTGCCAGCTCACTAGCGAGCTCCTACAATGAGCAGTTCTTC
>TRBJ2-3|TRBV2|TRBD1|-
CASSRDRSTDTQYF
TGTGCCAGCAGCCGGGACAGGAGCACAGATACGCAGTATTTT
>TRBJ1-1|TRBV2|-|-
CASSKGQNTEAFF
TGTGCCAGCAGTAAGGGACAAAACACTGAAGCTTTCTTT
>TRBJ2-5|TRBV2|-|-
CASTRLGGPINEETQYF
TGTGCCAGCACACGGCTGGGCGGGCCAATAAACGAAGAGACCCAGTACTTC
>TRBJ2-7|TRBV11-2|-|-
CASSLGTGFSSYEQYF
TGTGCCAGCAGCTTAGGGACGGGATTTAGCTCCTACGAGCAGTACTTC
>TRBJ2-7|TRBV6-5|TRBD2|-
CASSYGGLAGDEQYF
TGTGCCAGCAGTTACGGGGGACTAGCGGGAGACGAGCAGTACTTC
>TRBJ2-7|TRBV7-2|-|-
CASSLAPQDPYEQYF
TGTGCCAGCAGCTTAGCTCCCCAGGATCCCTACGAGCAGTACTTC
>TRBJ2-2|TRBV5-1|-|-
CASRPAGTNTGELFF
TGCGCCAGCAGACCGGCGGGGACGAACACCGGGGAGCTGTTTTTT
>TRBJ1-1|TRBV4-1|-|-
CASSQGQHTNTEAFF
TGCGCCAGCAGCCAAGGGCAGCATACAAACACTGAAGCTTTCTTT
>TRBJ2-2|TRBV13|TRBD2|-
CASRPAGVYSNTGELFF
TGTGCCAGCCGGCCAGCGGGAGTTTATTCGAACACCGGGGAGCTGTTTTTT
>TRBJ2-3|TRBV5-1|-|-
CASSNTDTQYF
TGCGCCAGCAGCAACACAGATACGCAGTATTTT
>TRBJ2-3|TRBV28|TRBD2|-
CASLAPAGGRADTQYF
TGTGCCAGCCTGGCCCCCGCGGGAGGTAGGGCAGATACGCAGTATTTT
>TRBJ1-5|TRBV27|TRBD1|-
CASRQGRDNQPQHF
TGTGCCAGCAGACAGGGGAGGGACAATCAGCCCCAGCATTTT
>TRBJ1-5|TRBV25-1|-|-
CASSEGGRDGQPQHF
TGTGCCAGCAGTGAAGGGGGCAGGGACGGTCAGCCCCAGCATTTT
>TRBJ2-5|TRBV7-9|TRBD2|-
CASSFSRGRLETQYF
TGTGCCAGCAGCTTTTCGCGCGGGAGGTTGGAGACCCAGTACTTC
>TRBJ1-4|TRBV5-6|-|-
CASSPRLGGEKLFF
TGTGCCAGCAGCCCGCGATTGGGGGGTGAAAAACTGTTTTTT
>TRBJ2-7|TRBV4-2|TRBD2|-
CASSQENSGRTTIPYEQYF
TGTGCCAGCAGCCAAGAGAATAGCGGGAGGACCACGATACCCTACGAGCAGTACTTC
>TRBJ1-4|TRBV6-4|TRBD1|-
CASSDTGTGGEKLFF
TGTGCCAGCAGTGACACCGGGACAGGGGGCGAAAAACTGTTTTTT
>TRBJ2-5|TRBV15|TRBD1|-
CATSRDRGSETQYF
TGTGCCACCAGCAGGGACAGGGGGTCAGAGACCCAGTACTTC
>TRBJ1-3|TRBV2|-|-
CASSDREPWGNTIYF
TGTGCCAGCAGTGACAGGGAGCCATGGGGAAACACCATATATTTT
>TRBJ1-1|TRBV7-9|TRBD1|-
CASSEKGQGHTEAFF
TGTGCCAGCAGCGAAAAGGGACAGGGCCACACTGAAGCTTTCTTT
>TRBJ1-5|TRBV29-1|-|-
CSVSDRSNQPQHF
TGCAGCGTTTCTGACAGGAGCAATCAGCCCCAGCATTTT
>TRBJ2-5|TRBV28|TRBD1|once
CASSGQGVGETQYF
TGTGCCAGCAGTGGACAGGGTGTAGGAGAGACCCAGTACTTC
>TRBJ1-1|TRBV30|TRBD1|-
CAWSVLRGRNTEAFF
TGTGCCTGGAGTGTCCTCAGGGGGCGGAACACTGAAGCTTTCTTT
>TRBJ1-1|TRBV5-1|TRBD1|-
CASSTTGTVNTEAFF
TGCGCCAGCAGCACCACCGGGACAGTGAACACTGAAGCTTTCTTT
>TRBJ1-5|TRBV28|-|-
CASSHNNQPQHF
TGTGCCAGCAGTCACAACAATCAGCCCCAGCATTTT
>TRBJ1-1|TRBV5-1|-|-
CASSPGSVAFF
TGCGCCAGCAGCCCCGGGAGTGTAGCTTTCTTT
>TRBJ2-3|TRBV28|-|-
CASNFNSARDTQYF
TGTGCCAGCAACTTCAACTCGGCGCGGGATACGCAGTATTTT